The entry that follows covers one TCR beta chain sequence. Method: immunoSEQ multiplex PCR; TCRdb's copy keeps in-frame clones and lacks some. Counted here are under 200,000 clones, roughly 84% occurring once; the ten biggest clones make up 13% to 15%. Germline assignment: CDR1 LGHNA and CDR2 YNFKEQ. This CDR3 has 15 residues. With 4 bases removed from V and 6 bases from J, the gap between germline ends came to 16 bases. The source of the sample is a study of blood T cell repertoires in COVID-19. This chain uses TRBV4-2 with TRBJ1-5; D possibly corresponds to TRBD1 (5 bases). This TCR derives from a man in his late teens or twenties with active or convalescent COVID-19. The sequenced material came from peripheral blood. The CDR3 bases are TGTGCCAGCAGCCCGATCATGGGGGGGATTCAGCCCCAGCATTTT. It encodes CASSPIMGGIQPQHF.